These T cell receptor beta chains were read from a single sample in a study of OX40 agonist ivuxolimab in advanced cancers. Repertoires were generated with immunoSEQ multiplex PCR, while TCRdb's copy carries only in-frame clones and drops some. Altogether approximately 31,000 clones are present, roughly 88% being singletons, with the ten largest covering under 70%. Sequencing was performed on CD4+ or CD8+ T cells sorted from blood, taken in a trial of the OX40 agonist ivuxolimab. The receptors were sampled from an adult with an advanced solid tumor such as melanoma, head and neck, liver or kidney cancer. Both conserved end residues are part of each CDR3. D genes are given only for firm matches. A row's size may be missing; if present it is once, few, many or a size class.

V	J	D	size	DNA	CDR3
TRBV4-2	TRBJ2-7	TRBD1	-	TGTGCCAGCAGCCAAACAGGGGACGAGCAGTACTTC	CASSQTGDEQYF
TRBV4-1	TRBJ2-1	-	few	TGCGCCAGCAGCCAAGAACGAGGGAATGAGCAGTTCTTC	CASSQERGNEQFF
TRBV9	TRBJ2-2	-	-	TGTGCCAGCAGCCCGCACATGCAAGCGAACACCGGGGAGCTGTTTTTT	CASSPHMQANTGELFF
TRBV2	TRBJ2-3	-	-	TGTGCCAGCAGTCCCGGGCGGGGAAGCACAGATACGCAGTATTTT	CASSPGRGSTDTQYF
TRBV29-1	TRBJ2-7	TRBD1	-	TGCAGCGTCGAAATGGACAGGGGTTACGAGCAGTACTTC	CSVEMDRGYEQYF
TRBV7-9	TRBJ1-1	-	once	TGTGCCAGCAGCTCCGGGACACCTAAGAACACTGAAGCTTTCTTT	CASSSGTPKNTEAFF
TRBV6-5	TRBJ2-1	-	-	TGTGCCAGCAGTTCCCCCGTGGGGGGGCCCTCTGAGCAGTTCTTC	CASSSPVGGPSEQFF
TRBV2	TRBJ2-7	-	-	TGTGCCATCTCCCTGGCGGGGGGCAGGGGGGACGAGCAGTACTTC	CAISLAGGRGDEQYF
TRBV29-1	TRBJ2-7	-	-	TGCAGCGTTTATCAGGGAACCTCTGCCTACGAGCAGTACTTC	CSVYQGTSAYEQYF
TRBV27	TRBJ2-2	-	-	TGTGCCAGCAGTCCCCACACCGGGGAGCTGTTTTTT	CASSPHTGELFF
TRBV10-3	TRBJ2-7	-	once	TGTGCCATCAGTGTAGACCCCTCGGCCTACGAGCAGTACTTC	CAISVDPSAYEQYF
TRBV27	TRBJ2-7	-	-	TGTGCCAGCAGTTTATCGAGAGTCTACGAGCAGTACTTC	CASSLSRVYEQYF
TRBV9	TRBJ1-1	-	-	TGTGCCAGCAGCGTAGGGGACATAGGAGATACTGAAGCTTTCTTT	CASSVGDIGDTEAFF
TRBV6-1	TRBJ2-1	TRBD1	-	TGTGCCAGTGACAGGGGGGATGGCAATGAGCAGTTCTTC	CASDRGDGNEQFF
TRBV7-9	TRBJ2-1	TRBD2	-	TGTGCCAGCAGCACCAGCGGGGGGCCTTACAATGAGCAGTTCTTC	CASSTSGGPYNEQFF
TRBV4-1	TRBJ2-1	-	-	TGCGCCAGCAGCCAAGATCCCTCATTCGGAGATGAGCAGTTCTTC	CASSQDPSFGDEQFF
TRBV28	TRBJ2-7	TRBD2	-	TGTGCCAGTGGCTCGGGAGGGGAGGAGTACTTC	CASGSGGEEYF
TRBV13	TRBJ2-1	TRBD2	-	TGTGCCAGCAGCTTATTAGCGGGGGTTTCCAATGAGCAGTTCTTC	CASSLLAGVSNEQFF
TRBV5-1	TRBJ2-5	-	-	TGCGCCAGCAGCTTGGTATCAGGGTCCCGGCAGACCCAGTACTTC	CASSLVSGSRQTQYF
TRBV5-8	TRBJ2-1	TRBD1	-	TGTGCCAGCAGCTTCCTCTTCCGGGACAGCAATGAGCAGTTCTTC	CASSFLFRDSNEQFF
TRBV4-3	TRBJ1-6	TRBD1	-	TGCGCCAGCAGCCAACACAGGGGCTCCTATAATTCACCCCTCCACTTT	CASSQHRGSYNSPLHF
TRBV27	TRBJ2-7	-	-	TGTGCCAGCAGTAGCGGGACAGAGGCCTACGAGCAGTACTTC	CASSSGTEAYEQYF
TRBV27	TRBJ1-1	-	-	TGTGCCAGCAGTTTAGCTCGGTTGAACACTGAAGCTTTCTTT	CASSLARLNTEAFF
TRBV9	TRBJ2-1	-	-	TGTGCCAGCAGCGTAGAAGGGGGTGAGCAGTTCTTC	CASSVEGGEQFF
TRBV7-9	TRBJ2-5	-	once	TGTGCCAGCAGCTTAGTGGCAGTCAGGGAGGCCCTCCAAGAGACCCAGTACTTC	CASSLVAVREALQETQYF
TRBV5-4	TRBJ2-2	TRBD2	-	TGTGCCAGCAGCTATGGACTAGCTTTCGCCGGGGAGCTGTTTTTT	CASSYGLAFAGELFF
TRBV5-6	TRBJ2-7	-	-	TGTGCCAGCAGCTTGGCCCAACAGGGATACGAGCAGTACTTC	CASSLAQQGYEQYF
TRBV9	TRBJ2-7	-	-	TGTGCCAGCAGCGTTACAGGGAACCCCTACGAGCAGTACTTC	CASSVTGNPYEQYF
TRBV6-5	TRBJ2-7	TRBD1	-	TGTGCCAGCAGATGGGGTCGGGACAGCTCCTACGAGCAGTACTTC	CASRWGRDSSYEQYF
TRBV27	TRBJ2-2	-	-	TGTGCCAGCAGTCACTACGTGTCCGGGGAGCTGTTTTTT	CASSHYVSGELFF
TRBV4-3	TRBJ1-1	-	-	TGCGCCAGCAGCGTCATGAGGAACACTGAAGCTTTCTTT	CASSVMRNTEAFF
TRBV6-6	TRBJ2-5	-	-	TGTGCCAGCAGTTACTCGATATTGGCATTTCAAGAGACCCAGTACTTC	CASSYSILAFQETQYF
TRBV7-9	TRBJ2-5	-	-	TGTGCCAGCAGCTTAGTCCTTGGATCTCAAGAGACCCAGTACTTC	CASSLVLGSQETQYF
TRBV11-2	TRBJ2-1	TRBD2	-	TGTGCCAGCAGCTTAAGGTCTAGCGGGGGCATGGATGAGCAGTTCTTC	CASSLRSSGGMDEQFF
TRBV27	TRBJ2-1	-	-	TGTGCCAGCAGTTTATTGACCACTTTTGGGGACAATGAGCAGTTCTTC	CASSLLTTFGDNEQFF
TRBV5-1	TRBJ1-2	-	-	TGCGCCAGCAGCGTACAGGGTACAGACTATGGCTACACCTTC	CASSVQGTDYGYTF
TRBV13	TRBJ2-5	TRBD2	-	TGTGCCAGCAGCTTAGGGCCTAGCGGAGAGACCCAGTACTTC	CASSLGPSGETQYF
TRBV5-1	TRBJ1-1	-	-	TGCGCCAGCAGCGATAAGGACAGGAACACTGAAGCTTTCTTT	CASSDKDRNTEAFF
TRBV20-1	TRBJ2-7	-	once	TGCAGTGCCCCCAGCCTCGACGAGCAGTACTTC	CSAPSLDEQYF
TRBV4-3	TRBJ2-2	-	-	TGCGCCAGCAGCCATACTCAGGGCAACGGGGAGCTGTTTTTT	CASSHTQGNGELFF
TRBV30	TRBJ2-1	-	-	TGTGCCTGGACCCTTATCTCCAGCTCCTACAATGAGCAGTTCTTC	CAWTLISSSYNEQFF
TRBV7-9	TRBJ2-7	-	once	TGTGCCAGCAGCTGGAGCGGACGATCCTACGAGCAGTACTTC	CASSWSGRSYEQYF
TRBV12-5	TRBJ2-7	-	-	TGTGCTAGTGGTTTGCGGGAGCCTTACGAGCAGTACTTC	CASGLREPYEQYF
TRBV2	TRBJ1-1	-	-	TGTGCCAGCAGTGCGGGGACTTTAATGAACACTGAAGCTTTCTTT	CASSAGTLMNTEAFF